This entry lists 14 T cell receptor gamma chains sequenced from one sample in a study of gamma-delta chains in newborns, infants, children. TCRdb reprocessed the reads using CATT. This table holds about 3,700 gamma-chain clones, around two thirds found once. The sequencing input was blood. Every receptor here comes from a child who was a newborn, infant or young child, either healthy, febrile or measles-vaccinated (not recorded which).

V and J are TRGV3 and TRGJ1 or TRGJ2. In the absence of a J gene in TCRdb, the DNA was matched to germline to assign it here. J gave up 7 bases and V 3 bases, and 9 bases lay outside the gene matches. From germline, CDR1 is VTNTFY and CDR2 YDVSTARD (reference sequence). This CDR3 region has 13 residues. As DNA, the CDR3 is TGTGCCACCTGGGACTGGATGAGATATAAGAAACTCTTT. As protein: CATWDWMRYKKLF.

This rearrangement joins TRGV2 to TRGJ1 or TRGJ2. The J gene comes from matching the DNA to germline here; TCRdb lacks it. This CDR3 spans 14 amino acids. Germline V gene sequence: CDR1 EGSNGY, CDR2 YDSYNSKV. V shed 1 base, J shed 5 bases, and the junction held 8 bases outside the gene matches. The CDR3 DNA reads TGTGCCACCTGGGACGGACTTCCCAATTATAAGAAACTCTTT. Protein product: CATWDGLPNYKKLF.

This clone came up a few times. The same CDR3 also results from other DNA sequences found in this sample. The gene calls are TRGV9 and TRGJP. TCRdb is silent on the J gene; assignment here came from matching the DNA to germline. The ends lost 0 bases at V and 7 bases at J; junction bases unmatched: 6. The CDR3 sequence is 17 residues long. Germline V gene data show CDR1 as GITISATS and CDR2 as ISYDGTV (reference sequence). The CDR3 is CALWEVQKELGKKIKVF. The CDR3 coding sequence is TGTGCCTTGTGGGAGGTGCAAAAGGAGTTGGGCAAAAAAATCAAGGTATTT.

This clone was counted between two and nine times. This DNA translates differently at residue 8 from the TCRdb protein, which is that of a much larger clone; a read error is likely, and the protein shown is the DNA's own translation. The chain employs TRGV9 and TRGJP. Assignment of the J gene here rests on matching the DNA to germline, because TCRdb gives none. The germline CDR1 and CDR2 sequences are GITISATS and ISYDGTV (reference sequence). This CDR3 has 16 residues. The CDR3: CALWEAQGLGKKIKVF. Here the CDR3 DNA reads TGTGCCTTGTGGGAAGCGCAAGGGTTGGGCAAAAAAATCAAGGTATTT.

DNA of the CDR3: TGTGCCTTGTGGGAGTCCCTAAGGCGATATAAGAAACTCTTT. This sequence encodes CALWESLRRYKKLF. The chain recombines TRGV9 with TRGJ1 or TRGJ2. TCRdb is silent on the J gene; assignment here came from matching the DNA to germline. Germline V gives CDR1 GITISATS, CDR2 ISYDGTV (reference sequence). V shed 3 bases, J shed 7 bases, and the junction held 12 bases outside the gene matches. The CDR3 runs to 14 residues.

On this clone: The sample holds other DNA sequences that translate to the same CDR3. This chain links TRGV4 with TRGJP2. TCRdb gives no J gene; it was assigned here by matching the DNA to germline. Germline trimming cut 4 bases from V and 6 bases from J; bases unmatched to any gene: 11. CDR3 length equals 15 residues. Germline-derived CDR1 and CDR2 are EGSTGY and YDSYTSSV. The DNA of the CDR3 is TGTGCCACCTGGGACCAAAGGGGGCGTGATTGGATCAAGACGTTT. Amino acid sequence: CATWDQRGRDWIKTF.

V and J are TRGV8 and TRGJ1 or TRGJ2. The J gene comes from matching the DNA to germline here; TCRdb lacks it. V was pared by 3 bases and J by 1 base, with 3 bases of the junction left unmatched. The CDR3 has 13 amino acids. In germline, CDR1 is VENAVY, CDR2 YDSYNSRV. CDR3 sequence reads: CATWDGNYYKKLF. The CDR3 DNA follows: TGTGCCACCTGGGATGGCAATTATTATAAGAAACTCTTT.

The chain combines TRGV4 with TRGJ1 or TRGJ2. The J gene is absent in TCRdb and was assigned here via DNA matching to germline. This CDR3 contains 13 residues. Germline loops: CDR1 EGSTGY, CDR2 YDSYTSSV. The ends lost 0 bases at V and 8 bases at J; junction bases unmatched: 7. CDR3 nucleotides: TGTGCCACCTGGGATGGGCCTGGGGATAAGAAACTCTTT. It is translated as CATWDGPGDKKLF.

The chain carries TRGV8 and TRGJ1 or TRGJ2. The J gene, left out of TCRdb, was set here by checking the DNA against germline. The CDR3 length is 10 residues. Trimming at V came to 12 bases and at J to 11 bases, leaving 13 bases not matched to a gene. Per germline, CDR1 VENAVY and CDR2 YDSYNSRV. CDR3 DNA: TGTGCCCCTTCCCGGGAGGAGAAACTCTTT. It is translated as CAPSREEKLF.

On this clone itself: One base away lies a much larger clone, so this may be a sequencing read error. J is TRGJ1 or TRGJ2 and V is TRGV4. Here the J gene came from matching the DNA to germline, since TCRdb omits it. The CDR3 covers 13 residues. CDR1 EGSTGY and CDR2 YDSYTSSV come from the germline V gene. The ends lost 4 bases at V and 5 bases at J; junction bases unmatched: 8. The CDR3 bases are TGTGCCACCTGGGACGGGCCCCATTATAAGAAACTCTTT. Its protein product is CATWDGPHYKKLF.

To note about this clone: Within the sample, other DNA sequences also encode this same CDR3. The chain employs TRGV4 and TRGJ1 or TRGJ2. TCRdb lists no J gene, so it was determined here by aligning the DNA to germline. The V segment lost 3 bases and the J segment 10 bases; nucleotides outside the gene matches: 6. The length of the CDR3 is 11 residues. The germline CDR1 and CDR2 sequences are EGSTGY and YDSYTSSV. In nucleotides, the CDR3 is TGTGCCACCTGGGATAATAGAAAGAAACTCTTT. This codes for CATWDNRKKLF.

Note on this clone: One end of the junction does not line up with germline, which may come from a read error. The chain has TRGV8 and TRGJP2. Here the J gene came from matching the DNA to germline, since TCRdb omits it. The germline gives CDR1 VENAVY, CDR2 YDSYNSRV. CDR3 length: 14 amino acids. CDR3 in DNA: TGTGCCACCTGGGATATTAGTGGTGATTGGGTCAAGACGTTT. Its translation is CATWDISGDWVKTF.

This chain uses TRGV9 with TRGJ1 or TRGJ2. Matching the DNA to germline supplied the J gene, which TCRdb does not give. Germline V gives CDR1 GITISATS, CDR2 ISYDGTV (reference sequence). The J segment lost 3 bases and the V segment lost 10 bases, leaving 3 bases of the junction unmatched. This CDR3 region has 10 residues. CDR3 nucleotides: TGTGCCTTTGCTTATTATAAGAAACTCTTT. Protein sequence: CAFAYYKKLF.

The chain employs TRGV4 and TRGJ1 or TRGJ2. Here the J gene came from matching the DNA to germline, since TCRdb omits it. The CDR3 length is 13 residues. Germline CDR1 and CDR2: EGSTGY and YDSYTSSV. With V trimmed by 0 bases and J by 3 bases, 2 bases remained unmatched. The CDR3 DNA is TGTGCCACCTGGGATGGGACTTATTATAAGAAACTCTTT. It encodes CATWDGTYYKKLF.